This is a list of T cell receptor delta chains from one sample in a study of Vδ1+ human thymocytes. TCRdb called clones from the multiplex PCR reads again using CATT. Counted here are about 75,000 delta-chain clones, around 32% occurring once; the ten biggest clones make up roughly 0.25%. Sequencing was performed on Vdelta1+ gamma-delta thymocytes from the thymus. Receptors originate from a boy under two years old who had congenital heart surgery. CDR3s include the opening cysteine and the closing phenylalanine or tryptophan. Each record gives: D gene, V gene, J gene, clone size, CDR3 DNA, CDR3 protein. A D gene is named only where the DNA matches it firmly. Expanded clones are given a class, and other clones once, few, many or no size at all.

D: TRDD3
V: TRDV1
J: TRDJ1
size: .
DNA: TGTGCTCTTGGGGAGTATACTGGGGGACACACCGATAAACTCATCTTT
CDR3: CALGEYTGGHTDKLIF

D: TRDD3
V: TRDV1
J: TRDJ1
size: .
DNA: TGTGCTCTTGGGGAACACCGAAAGCGAAGATGGCTGGGGGGACACACCGATAAACTCATCTTT
CDR3: CALGEHRKRRWLGGHTDKLIF

D: TRDD3
V: TRDV1
J: TRDJ1
size: .
DNA: TGTGCTCTTGGGGAAAAAGCCCTACAAGGCACTGGGGGATACTCCGATAAACTCATCTTT
CDR3: CALGEKALQGTGGYSDKLIF

D: TRDD3
V: TRDV1
J: TRDJ1
size: few
DNA: TGTGCTCTTGGGGAATATGTCAGTTCCTACCTGTACTGGGGGATGACAGAACTCATCTTT
CDR3: CALGEYVSSYLYWGMTELIF

D: TRDD3
V: TRDV1
J: TRDJ1
size: few
DNA: TGTGCTCTTGGGGAACTTCCCCCCTCCTACAGTACTGGGGGACTCCGCACCGATAAACTCATCTTT
CDR3: CALGELPPSYSTGGLRTDKLIF

D: TRDD3
V: TRDV1
J: TRDJ1
size: .
DNA: TGTGCTCTTGGGGAACATAAGGTACTGGGGGATACGTGGACCGATAAACTCATCTTT
CDR3: CALGEHKVLGDTWTDKLIF

D: .
V: TRDV1
J: TRDJ1
size: once
DNA: TGTGCTCTTGGGGAACTAGTTCTTCCTAGATCGTACTGGGGTTACACCGATAAACTCATCTTT
CDR3: CALGELVLPRSYWGYTDKLIF

D: TRDD3
V: TRDV1
J: TRDJ1
size: .
DNA: TGTGCTCTTGGGGAACTAGTGTTGTACTGGGGGATACGGAGGTACACCGATAAACTCATCTTT
CDR3: CALGELVLYWGIRRYTDKLIF

D: TRDD3
V: TRDV1
J: TRDJ1
size: .
DNA: TGTGCTCTTGGGGAGATAATAGCGATCCTGGGGCCCTGGGGGTCCCCGTACACCGATAAACTCATCTTT
CDR3: CALGEIIAILGPWGSPYTDKLIF

D: TRDD3
V: TRDV1
J: TRDJ1
size: few
DNA: TGTGCTCTTGGGGATCCGTCGGTACTGGGGGCTCACAAACTCATCTTT
CDR3: CALGDPSVLGAHKLIF

D: .
V: TRDV1
J: TRDJ1
size: .
DNA: TGTGCTCTTGGGGGCCCAAAATTGTGCCTAGTCAAAGCAGTCGCCGACACCGATAAACTCATCTTT
CDR3: CALGGPKLCLVKAVADTDKLIF

D: .
V: TRDV1
J: TRDJ1
size: few
DNA: TGTGCTCTTGGGGAAGCCCTTCTGACCCTATTTGAGCCGCCCCAGGGACGTTACACCGATAAACTCATCTTT
CDR3: CALGEALLTLFEPPQGRYTDKLIF

D: TRDD3
V: TRDV1
J: TRDJ1
size: .
DNA: TGTGCTCTTGGGGAACTATTCCTGGGGGATTCAAAGCCCGATAAACTCATCTTT
CDR3: CALGELFLGDSKPDKLIF

D: TRDD3
V: TRDV1
J: TRDJ1
size: few
DNA: TGTGCTCTTGGGGAACTAACATTAGGCCTTCCTATTATGAGAGGTACTGGGGGATACCCAACATACACAGATAAACTCATCTTT
CDR3: CALGELTLGLPIMRGTGGYPTYTDKLIF

D: TRDD3
V: TRDV1
J: TRDJ1
size: .
DNA: TGTGCTCTTGGGGAACTCTCCTATGGGACTGGGGGATACGCGCCCGGTAAACTCATCTTT
CDR3: CALGELSYGTGGYAPGKLIF

D: TRDD3
V: TRDV1
J: TRDJ1
size: .
DNA: TGTGCTCTTGGGGGAGTTTTAGACTGGGGGAAACTCATCTTT
CDR3: CALGGVLDWGKLIF

D: .
V: TRDV2
J: TRDJ1
size: .
DNA: TGTGCCTGTGACCCAAATAGTCCGGGGATTGGGACCGATAAACTCATCTTT
CDR3: CACDPNSPGIGTDKLIF

D: TRDD3
V: TRDV1
J: TRDJ1
size: few
DNA: TGTGCTCTTGGGGAACTGGCCCAGCTGGGGGACCCTCAGTACACCGATAAACTCATCTTT
CDR3: CALGELAQLGDPQYTDKLIF

D: TRDD3
V: TRDV1
J: TRDJ1
size: .
DNA: TGTGCTCTTGGGGAAGTCCTCGATACTAGGTACTGGGGGATTTCTCTGGGGCCTGAGCAAATCACCGATAAACTCATCTTT
CDR3: CALGEVLDTRYWGISLGPEQITDKLIF

D: .
V: TRDV1
J: TRDJ1
size: .
DNA: TGTGCTCTTGGGGAACCTATCAGACCGCACACCGATAAACTCATCTTT
CDR3: CALGEPIRPHTDKLIF

D: TRDD3
V: TRDV2
J: TRDJ1
size: .
DNA: TGTGCCTGTGACATACTGGGGGAGATGACCGATAAACTCATCTTT
CDR3: CACDILGEMTDKLIF

D: .
V: TRDV1
J: TRDJ1
size: .
DNA: TGTGCTCTTGGGTCGCTCCCCCCTGGAAGCCCCGATAAACTCATCTTT
CDR3: CALGSLPPGSPDKLIF

D: TRDD3
V: TRDV1
J: TRDJ1
size: few
DNA: TGTGCTCTTGGGGAAATTTGGCGAACTGGGGGGTCCCGAACCGATAAACTCATCTTT
CDR3: CALGEIWRTGGSRTDKLIF

D: TRDD2
V: TRDV1
J: TRDJ1
size: .
DNA: TGTGCTCTTGGGACGGCCTTCCTACGCTTGGGGGGATCTTCCACGGGCACCGATAAACTCATCTTT
CDR3: CALGTAFLRLGGSSTGTDKLIF

D: .
V: TRDV1
J: TRDJ1
size: .
DNA: TGTGCTCTTGGGGAACTAGGCTTTCAATATACCGATAAACTCATCTTT
CDR3: CALGELGFQYTDKLIF

D: .
V: TRDV1
J: TRDJ1
size: few
DNA: TGTGCTCTTGGGGAATTGCCTCCCCCGTATTGGGTGGGGTACACCGATAAACTCATCTTT
CDR3: CALGELPPPYWVGYTDKLIF

D: .
V: TRDV1
J: TRDJ1
size: few
DNA: TGTGCTCTTGGGGTACTGCCCTTCCTTACGAACGCACCACTCCGTACTGGGAGACTCATCTTT
CDR3: CALGVLPFLTNAPLRTGRLIF

D: TRDD3
V: TRDV1
J: TRDJ1
size: .
DNA: TGTGCTCTTGGGGGCCTTGGCCTGGGGGATACTCGGGGCTTCGCCGATAAACTCATCTTT
CDR3: CALGGLGLGDTRGFADKLIF

D: .
V: TRDV2
J: TRDJ1
size: medium-sized
DNA: TGTGCCTGTGACACGCCCTACGGTACAAGGTACACCGATAAACTCATCTTT
CDR3: CACDTPYGTRYTDKLIF

D: TRDD3
V: TRDV2
J: TRDJ1
size: many
DNA: TGTGCCTGCCTTTACGGTGGTATACTGGGGGAAAGGACCGATAAACTCATCTTT
CDR3: CACLYGGILGERTDKLIF

D: .
V: TRDV1
J: TRDJ1
size: .
DNA: TGTGCTCTTGGGGAACTGGTCACCGATAAACTCATCTTT
CDR3: CALGELVTDKLIF

D: .
V: TRDV1
J: TRDJ1
size: .
DNA: TGTGCTCTTGGGGAACGTCGGGTTCTCCATCAAAGAGCACTCATCTTT
CDR3: CALGERRVLHQRALIF

D: TRDD3
V: TRDV1
J: TRDJ1
size: .
DNA: TGTGCTCTTGGGGAACCTCGGAACTGGGGGAAAAACCACACCGATAAACTCATCTTT
CDR3: CALGEPRNWGKNHTDKLIF

D: .
V: TRDV1
J: TRDJ1
size: .
DNA: TGTGCTCTTGGGGTCCACCTTCCCCCTAGACTGGGGCCATACACCGATAAACTCATCTTT
CDR3: CALGVHLPPRLGPYTDKLIF

D: TRDD3
V: TRDV1
J: TRDJ1
size: few
DNA: TGTGCTCTTGGGGAACTACCTCGAAGTACAAATGTCACCTCGCGGACTCCTGGGGGATACGTTAAACTCATCTTT
CDR3: CALGELPRSTNVTSRTPGGYVKLIF

D: .
V: TRDV1
J: TRDJ1
size: .
DNA: TGTGCTCTTGGGGAAGATTCCCTGTACTGGGAGCGCACCGATAAACTCATCTTT
CDR3: CALGEDSLYWERTDKLIF

D: .
V: TRDV1
J: TRDJ1
size: few
DNA: TGTGCTCTTGGGGGACAGCCGCTGAGGGGTTGGGACACCGATAAACTCATCTTT
CDR3: CALGGQPLRGWDTDKLIF

D: .
V: TRDV1
J: TRDJ1
size: .
DNA: TGTGCTCTTGGGGAACTGGACCTTCCTACACACTGGGGGAAACAAACCGCCACCGATAAACTCATCTTT
CDR3: CALGELDLPTHWGKQTATDKLIF

D: .
V: TRDV1
J: TRDJ3
size: .
DNA: TGTGCTCTTGGGGAATTCCAGCCCTTTGACTGGGACGCCCGACAGATGTTTTTC
CDR3: CALGEFQPFDWDARQMFF

D: TRDD3
V: TRDV1
J: TRDJ1
size: .
DNA: TGTGCTCTTGGGGAAATAGGACGGCCTGGGGGATCCGATAAACTCATCTTT
CDR3: CALGEIGRPGGSDKLIF

D: .
V: TRDV1
J: TRDJ1
size: .
DNA: TGTGCTCTGATCCTTAGGAGGGTCACCGATAAACTCATCTTT
CDR3: CALILRRVTDKLIF